This is a list of T cell receptor beta chains from one sample in a study of cytomegalovirus exposure and HLA in healthy donors. The data were produced by immunoSEQ multiplex PCR, yet TCRdb's version contains in-frame clones alone and is incomplete. Here the sample spans about 170,000 clones, 70% to 85% being singletons. Material for sequencing was PBMCs. Every receptor here comes from a woman in her twenties or thirties in good health and CMV-seropositive. Both conserved end residues are part of each CDR3. Each record gives: CDR3 length, V gene, CDR3 protein.

cdr3_length: 16
v_call: TRBV25-1
cdr3_aa: CASSDSPGQVRETQYF

cdr3_length: 14
v_call: TRBV7-8
cdr3_aa: CASSLGGIRETQYF

cdr3_length: 12
v_call: TRBV27
cdr3_aa: CASSFLQGEAFF

cdr3_length: 12
v_call: TRBV6-5
cdr3_aa: CASSSGTDTQYF

cdr3_length: 14
v_call: TRBV4-1
cdr3_aa: CASSPGTSNNEQFF

cdr3_length: 12
v_call: TRBV29-1
cdr3_aa: CSVEGQREKLFF

cdr3_length: 15
v_call: TRBV15
cdr3_aa: CATSRKRGLAGELFF

cdr3_length: 15
v_call: TRBV7-2
cdr3_aa: CASSYTGAQGPEQYF

cdr3_length: 13
v_call: TRBV14
cdr3_aa: CASSHRQGSEAFF

cdr3_length: 13
v_call: TRBV5-1
cdr3_aa: CASRGTGMETQYF

cdr3_length: 13
v_call: TRBV4-1
cdr3_aa: CASSPLVQETQYF

cdr3_length: 15
v_call: TRBV19
cdr3_aa: CASSTQGSTNEKLFF

cdr3_length: 16
v_call: TRBV5-1
cdr3_aa: CASSLAAGGAWDEQFF

cdr3_length: 14
v_call: TRBV4-2
cdr3_aa: CASSPGQVQETQYF

cdr3_length: 13
v_call: TRBV30
cdr3_aa: CAWSADRGTWAFF